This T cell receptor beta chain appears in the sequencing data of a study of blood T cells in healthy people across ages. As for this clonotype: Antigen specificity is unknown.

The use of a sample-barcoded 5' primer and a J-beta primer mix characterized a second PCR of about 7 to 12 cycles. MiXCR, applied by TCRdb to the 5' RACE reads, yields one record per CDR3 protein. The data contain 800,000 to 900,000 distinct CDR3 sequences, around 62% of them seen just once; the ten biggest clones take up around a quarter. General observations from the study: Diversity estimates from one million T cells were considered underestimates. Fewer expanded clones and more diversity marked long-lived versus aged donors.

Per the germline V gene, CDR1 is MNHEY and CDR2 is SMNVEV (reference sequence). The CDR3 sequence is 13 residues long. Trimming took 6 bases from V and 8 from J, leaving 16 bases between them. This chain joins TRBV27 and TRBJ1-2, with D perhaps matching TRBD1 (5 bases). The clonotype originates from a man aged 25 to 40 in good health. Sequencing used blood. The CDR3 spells CASRSGAVGGYTF. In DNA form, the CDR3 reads TGTGCCAGCAGGTCCGGGGCTGTTGGCGGCTACACCTTC.